This entry is about one TCR beta chain. During active infection, Seattle patients enrolled and were then monitored through disease. This record comes from a study of blood T cell repertoires in COVID-19. About the study: The origin of the acute and convalescent COVID-19 samples was the United States, Italy and Spain. PBMCs, B-cell-depleted T cells, or T cells were the source of the cDNA or gDNA that made up the material.

Germline-derived CDR1 and CDR2 are MDHEN and SYDVKM. There are 15 residues in the CDR3. The ends were cut back, 6 bases at V and 7 bases at J, with 19 bases in the middle. Authors' processing steps: The authors estimated nucleated cell counts from reference gene primer amplification. Libraries were prepared by immunoSEQ multiplex PCR; TCRdb keeps only in-frame clonotypes and omits some of them. From that table come the V and J calls and clone size; the DNA was used to work out D and trimming. The sample records 310,000 or so clones, 88% being singletons. V and J are TRBV28 and TRBJ2-1; no clear D gene. This sequence originates from a woman aged 25 to 39 with COVID-19, enrolled during active disease. The sample consisted of peripheral blood. Written as DNA, the CDR3 is TGTGCCAGCAGCAAAAGGCGCGGCTCAAGGAATGAGCAGTTCTTC. Amino acids: CASSKRRGSRNEQFF.